Here is one T cell receptor beta chain with its context. As yet, its antigen is unknown. The data were taken from a study of T cells in Graves' hyperthyroidism and ophthalmopathy. Whole-study results and caveats: Most clonotypes that expanded in the thyroid above 0.001 also showed up in blood.

Clinical symptoms, serum thyroxine, TRAb, thyroid ultrasound and orbital computed tomography informed diagnoses. J gave up 4 bases and V 7 bases, and 12 bases lay outside the gene matches. CDR1 is SGHTA and CDR2 is FQGNSA in the germline V gene. The CDR3 has 16 amino acids. RNA transcripts gave rise to amplified TCR beta CDR3 regions. First-round RT-PCR targeting the TCR CDR3 was performed with the HTBI primer set. In TCRdb, the multiplex PCR reads were re-called with MiXCR into one record per CDR3 protein. The repertoire has approximately 610,000 distinct CDR3 sequences, over 15% of them found once; the top ten carry 15% to 20%.

Sequencing was carried out using blood. This receptor was identified in a woman aged 18 to 35 with Graves' hyperthyroidism. The chain joins TRBV7-2 to TRBJ2-3; TRBD2 agrees at 9 bases. CDR3 bases: TGTGCCAGCAACATCGCGGGGGGGCCGCTGGCAGATACGCAGTATTTT. It specifies CASNIAGGPLADTQYF.